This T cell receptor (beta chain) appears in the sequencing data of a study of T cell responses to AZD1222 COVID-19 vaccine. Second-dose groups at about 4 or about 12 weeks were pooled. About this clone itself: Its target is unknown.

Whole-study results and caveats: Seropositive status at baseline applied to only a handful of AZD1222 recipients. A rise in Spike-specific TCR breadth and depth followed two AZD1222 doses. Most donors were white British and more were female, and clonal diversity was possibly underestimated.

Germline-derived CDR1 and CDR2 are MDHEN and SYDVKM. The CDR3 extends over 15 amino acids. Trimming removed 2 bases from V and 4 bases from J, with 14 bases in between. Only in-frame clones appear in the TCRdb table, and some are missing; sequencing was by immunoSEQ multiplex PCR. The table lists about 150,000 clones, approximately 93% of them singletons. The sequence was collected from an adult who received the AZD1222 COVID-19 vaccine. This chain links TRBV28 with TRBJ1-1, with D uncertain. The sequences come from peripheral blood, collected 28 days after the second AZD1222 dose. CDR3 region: CASSLGNPGSTEAFF. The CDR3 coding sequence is TGTGCCAGCAGTTTAGGGAACCCGGGGAGCACTGAAGCTTTCTTT.